This record looks at one T cell receptor beta chain sequence and its context. The CDR3 length is 14 residues. V was cut by 3 bases and J by 4 bases, with 10 bases left in between. Germline loops: CDR1 KGHSH, CDR2 LQKENI. In the original workflow: Amplification with reference gene primers provided the estimates of nucleated cell counts. The assay was immunoSEQ multiplex PCR, and TCRdb's table has in-frame clones only and misses some. The V and J calls and clone size come from that table; D and trimming were worked out from the DNA. Of hundreds of thousands of clones in the sample, approximately 85% were seen once. These data belong to a study of blood T cell repertoires in COVID-19.

The sample consisted of PBMCs or T cells enriched from blood (not recorded which). The TCR sequence derives from a woman between 50 and 59 years old with acute COVID-19. The chain links TRBV18 to TRBJ1-5; D is unclear. The CDR3 sequence: CASSPGGGNQPQHF. In DNA form, the CDR3 reads TGTGCCAGCTCACCTGGAGGAGGGAATCAGCCCCAGCATTTT.